This T cell receptor beta chain is from a study of T cell repertoires in cytomegalovirus infection. Study background: An indication of both CMV infection and matching HLA type came from public TCR beta signatures.

Worth noting for this clonotype: The antigen is not known.

Each CDR3 protein is one row after TCRdb ran MiXCR on the reads. The sample yields about 740,000 distinct CDR3 sequences, 35% seen once. Broader study findings: HLA-C-restricted, CMV-specific TCR beta clonotypes were dominant ex vivo.

Looked up from germline, CDR1 is MNHNS and CDR2 is SASEGT. Germline trimming cut 1 base from V and 0 bases from J; bases unmatched to any gene: 8. The CDR3 has 18 amino acids. Specimen: PBMCs. The V call is TRBV6-1, the J call TRBJ1-5; the match to TRBD1 covers 8 bases. The receptor was isolated from a human donor in good health (CMV status not recorded). Some clones in this sample may be carry-over from other donors' samples. The DNA of the CDR3 is TGTGCCAGCAGTGAAGAGAGGGACAGGTTCTATAGCAATCAGCCCCAGCATTTT. Encoded protein: CASSEERDRFYSNQPQHF.